This T cell receptor beta chain comes out of a study of CD8+CD57+ T cells in acquired aplastic anemia. As for the study in general: Sorted CD4+ and CD8+ cell DNA averaged 3.2 ug.

Those patients picked for sequencing had displayed CD8+CD57+ cell expansion on flow cytometry. Template material for TCR beta VDJ and CDR3 profiling consisted of genomic DNA. Each CDR3 protein gets one entry after TCRdb re-called the reads with MiXCR. The data hold some 150,000 distinct CDR3 sequences, with about 64% observed a single time. The CDR3 has 14 residues. The germline V and J ends were trimmed by 4 bases and 2 bases, with 11 bases remaining between them. Per the germline V gene, CDR1 is SGHRS and CDR2 is YFSETQ. The rearrangement uses TRBV5-1 and TRBJ2-3; D remains unclear. This TCR was sampled from a human donor with aplastic anemia. The sequenced sample consisted of sorted CD4+, CD8+, or CD8+CD57+ T cells (not recorded which) from PBMCs. As DNA, the CDR3 is TGCGCCAGCAGCCTGAGACTCCCCACAGATACGCAGTATTTT. Its protein product is CASSLRLPTDTQYF.